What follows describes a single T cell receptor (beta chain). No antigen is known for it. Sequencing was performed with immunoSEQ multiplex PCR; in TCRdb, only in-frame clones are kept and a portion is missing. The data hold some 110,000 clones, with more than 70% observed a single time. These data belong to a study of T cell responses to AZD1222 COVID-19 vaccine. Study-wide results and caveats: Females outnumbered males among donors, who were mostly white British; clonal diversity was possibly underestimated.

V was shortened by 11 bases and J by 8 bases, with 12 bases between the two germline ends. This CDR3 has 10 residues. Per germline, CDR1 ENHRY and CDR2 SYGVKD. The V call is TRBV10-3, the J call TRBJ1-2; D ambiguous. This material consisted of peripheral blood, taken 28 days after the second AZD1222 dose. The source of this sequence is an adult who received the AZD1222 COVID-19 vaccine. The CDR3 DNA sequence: TGTGCCGACCGACGAGCGGGCTACACCTTC. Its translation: CADRRAGYTF.